Below, 9 T cell receptor beta chains from the same sample are listed, as sequenced in a study of T cells in Graves' hyperthyroidism and ophthalmopathy. RNA transcripts served as the template for amplifying TCR beta CDR3 regions. Researchers ran a first-round RT-PCR on the TCR CDR3 using the HTBI primer set. A single record per CDR3 protein comes from TCRdb applying MiXCR to the multiplex PCR reads. The table shows just under 750,000 distinct CDR3 sequences, with roughly 32% occurring only once. Sequencing was done on a sample of blood. The source of these receptors is a woman aged 40 to 49 with Graves' hyperthyroidism.

In this sample, this clonotype turned up once. The chain is built from TRBV7-8 and TRBJ2-7; D unclear. The V gene's germline CDR1 is SGHVS and CDR2 FQNEAQ. The CDR3 sequence is 13 residues long. V lost 6 bases to trimming and J lost 3 bases, with 12 bases between them. CDR3 nucleotide sequence: TGTGCCAGCAGTGTTTACAGTCTCTACGAGCAGTACTTC. Its translation: CASSVYSLYEQYF.

This clonotype showed up many times. This chain links TRBV6-1 with TRBJ1-1; D remains ambiguous. Germline-derived CDR1 and CDR2 are MNHNS and SASEGT. The germline V and J ends were trimmed by 3 bases and 4 bases, with 12 bases remaining between them. This CDR3 is built from 14 residues. In DNA, the CDR3 is TGTGCCAGCAGTGACTGGGATGAGAGCACTGAAGCTTTCTTT. The encoded protein is CASSDWDESTEAFF.

For this clonotype: A much larger clone is a single base away; this may be a read error. The rearrangement links TRBV7-2 to TRBJ1-5, with a tentative D call TRBD1 (5 bases). The length of the CDR3 is 13 residues. Germline CDR1 and CDR2: SGHTA and FQGNSA. CDR3 amino acids: CASSSGQLQPRHF. For the CDR3, the DNA is TGTGCCAGCAGTTCGGGGCAGCTTCAGCCCCGGCATTTT.

This chain uses TRBV12-3 or TRBV12-4 with TRBJ2-5, with 8 bases that match TRBD2. The CDR3 runs to 15 residues. The V and J ends lost 4 bases and 5 bases, in that order; junction bases with no gene match: 9. CDR3 amino acids: CASSYPPGGGETQYF. CDR3 nucleotides: TGTGCCAGCAGTTACCCCCCCGGGGGGGGTGAGACCCAGTACTTC.

This clonotype was counted a few times. V and J are TRBV11-2 and TRBJ1-4, with TRBD1 identical over 7 bases. CDR3 size: 15 residues. CDR1 and CDR2 from the germline V gene are SGHAT and FQNNGV. Germline trimming cut 6 bases from V and 0 bases from J; bases unmatched to any gene: 4. The CDR3 sequence is CASRRTGSTNEKLFF. The CDR3 bases are TGTGCCAGCAGGCGGACAGGCTCAACTAATGAAAAACTGTTTTTT.

This clonotype has only a few counts. This chain uses TRBV9 with TRBJ2-1, with D unclear. Germline CDR1 and CDR2: SGDLS and YYNGEE. Trimming took 2 bases from V and 1 from J, leaving 7 bases between them. CDR3 length equals 14 residues. The CDR3 bases are TGTGCCAGCAGCGTGGACGGTTCCTACAATGAGCAGTTCTTC. Amino acids: CASSVDGSYNEQFF.

In regard to this clonotype: It may be a read error: a sequence one base away is much more abundant. V is TRBV7-2 and J is TRBJ1-6; D remains ambiguous. The V end was cut by 5 bases, the J end by 0 bases, with 20 bases between. The CDR3 spans 19 residues. CDR1 is SGHTA and CDR2 is FQGNSA in the germline V gene. This chain's CDR3 is CASSPLPWERSSYNSPLHF. The CDR3 DNA reads TGTGCCAGCAGCCCCCTACCATGGGAACGGAGCTCCTATAATTCACCCCTCCACTTT.

The chain is built from TRBV6-6 and TRBJ1-1; D unclear. Germline CDR1 reads MNHNY; CDR2 reads SVGAGI (reference sequence). Trimming took off 4 bases at V and 2 bases at J, with 5 bases between the two ends. CDR3 size: 12 residues. The CDR3 DNA sequence: TGTGCCAGCAGTTGGGAAAACACTGAAGCTTTCTTT. The encoded protein is CASSWENTEAFF.

There are many counts of this clonotype. The chain carries TRBV12-3 or TRBV12-4 and TRBJ2-7; 9 bases match TRBD2. With 6 bases clipped from V and 2 bases from J, the junction kept 5 bases outside the gene matches. The CDR3 totals 14 residues. This CDR3 is CASSSGGLTYEQYF. The CDR3 DNA reads as TGTGCCAGCAGCAGCGGGGGGTTGACCTACGAGCAGTACTTC.